This T cell receptor (beta chain) stems from a study of cytomegalovirus exposure and HLA in healthy donors. As for the study in general: Of around 400 genotyped donors, around 86% grouped in the Caucasian-associated ancestry cluster.

Study observations and caveats: Indistinguishability led to the exclusion of some V segments, TRBV6-2 and TRBV6-3 included. TCR beta chain V- and J-gene trimming was linked, in a later analysis, to a missense variant in DCLRE1C.

PCR amplification relied on 60 Vbeta primers (plus 13 Jbeta primers). Generated by immunoSEQ multiplex PCR, the TCRdb table keeps only in-frame clones and is missing some. This table holds some 130,000 clones, 77% found once. Comments on this clone: Its antigen is undetermined.

There are 15 residues in the CDR3. J lost 6 bases, V lost 4 bases, and 5 bases had no gene match. Germline V gene data show CDR1 as ENHRY and CDR2 as SYGVKD. The receptor was isolated from a male donor in good health and CMV-seronegative. Source material: PBMCs. The chain is built from TRBV10-3 and TRBJ2-3; 12 bases fit TRBD2. Written as DNA, the CDR3 is TGTGCCATCAGTGGAGGACTAGCGGGGCGGGATACGCAGTATTTT. Translating it yields CAISGGLAGRDTQYF.